The 7 T cell receptor beta chains presented below share a single source sample, sequenced in a study of T cells in Graves' hyperthyroidism and ophthalmopathy. Amplified regions were TCR beta CDR3 sequences from RNA transcripts. First-round RT-PCR of the TCR CDR3 relied on the HTBI primer set. TCRdb analysed the multiplex PCR reads with MiXCR anew, one entry per CDR3 protein. The sample has some 460,000 distinct CDR3 sequences; 15% to 19% are singletons. Sequencing used blood. These receptors originate from a woman aged 18-30 years with Graves' hyperthyroidism.

This clonotype was detected ten times or more. The chain joins TRBV12-3 or TRBV12-4 to TRBJ2-7; 7 bases map to TRBD1. This CDR3 spans 14 amino acids. V shed 6 bases and J 1 base; nucleotides not matched to a gene: 6. The CDR3 here is CASRLRQGSYEQYF. The CDR3 coding sequence is TGTGCCAGCAGACTCCGACAGGGATCCTACGAGCAGTACTTC.

This clonotype turned up a few times. The chain has TRBV5-1 and TRBJ1-4, with a possible D match to TRBD1 (6 bases). The CDR3 sequence is 14 residues long. The germline V gene has CDR1 SGHRS and CDR2 YFSETQ. V dropped 4 bases and J dropped 5 bases, with 12 bases sitting between them. CDR3 protein: CASSRDTRNEKLFF. In DNA, the CDR3 is TGCGCCAGCAGCAGGGACACCCGCAATGAAAAACTGTTTTTT.

Many counts were recorded for this clonotype. The chain employs TRBV10-1 and TRBJ2-4, with no clear D. The CDR3 runs to 14 residues. CDR1 is WNHNN and CDR2 is SYGVQD in the germline V gene (reference sequence). Trimming cost V 3 bases and J 0 bases, with 6 bases left between them. CDR3 in DNA: TGCGCCAGCAGTGATAAAGTAGCCAAAAACATTCAGTACTTC. Translation: CASSDKVAKNIQYF.

This clonotype turned up a few times. J is TRBJ1-2 and V is TRBV5-6, with D perhaps matching TRBD1 (5 bases). CDR1 is SGHDT and CDR2 is YYEEEE in the germline V gene. CDR3 length: 16 amino acids. V shed 1 base and J shed 6 bases, with 19 bases lying between them. CDR3 amino acids: CASSLLVQGASNGYTF. The CDR3 coding sequence is TGTGCCAGCAGCTTGTTGGTGCAGGGAGCCTCCAATGGCTACACCTTC.

As regards this clonotype: A clone one base away is much larger, so this may be a read error. The V call is TRBV9, the J call TRBJ1-2; D is unresolved. The germline V gene has CDR1 SGDLS and CDR2 YYNGEE. The V end lost 0 bases, the J end lost 5 bases, and 14 bases lay between the germline ends. The CDR3 runs to 15 residues. In DNA form, the CDR3 reads TGTGCCAGCAGCGTAGGCCCAGAGACCGTATATGGCTACACCTTC. It translates to CASSVGPETVYGYTF.

This clonotype has at least ten counts. The chain recombines TRBV20-1 with TRBJ2-1; tentatively, D is TRBD1 (6 bases). The CDR3 loop spans 16 amino acids. Between the trimmed V and J ends, which lost 0 bases and 6 bases, there was a span of 18 bases. Germline CDR1 is DFQATT and CDR2 is SNEGSKA (reference sequence). CDR3 sequence: CSARDIGGILVNEQFF. The CDR3 nucleotides read TGCAGTGCTAGAGATATAGGGGGTATCTTGGTCAATGAGCAGTTCTTC.

This clonotype was seen repeatedly, ten times or more. The chain joins TRBV12-3 or TRBV12-4 to TRBJ1-5; possibly TRBD1 for D (5 bases). V lost 5 bases and J 2 bases, leaving 16 bases between the germline ends. This CDR3 is built from 16 residues. The CDR3 loop is CASSLRGGVGNQPQHF. The CDR3 DNA reads TGTGCCAGCAGTCTCCGGGGAGGGGTTGGCAATCAGCCCCAGCATTTT.